This T cell receptor (beta chain) was retrieved from a study of blood T cell repertoires in COVID-19. The overall study: The United States, Italy and Spain were the sources of the acute and convalescent COVID-19 samples. PBMCs, B-cell-depleted T cells, or T cells were the source of the cDNA or gDNA that made up the material.

In germline, CDR1 is SGHDN, CDR2 FVKESK. The CDR3 has 16 amino acids. The V and J ends lost 0 bases and 6 bases respectively, with 17 bases between them. Per the original methods: Amplifying reference gene primers gave estimates of nucleated cell counts. Data came from immunoSEQ multiplex PCR; TCRdb stores just in-frame clones and leaves some out. The V and J calls and the clone size are those of that table, but D and trimming were determined from the DNA. The data contain 300,000 to 350,000 clones, roughly 86% of them seen just once; the ten biggest clones take up around 9.9%. This chain links TRBV14 with TRBJ1-2; TRBD1 might be the D (6 bases). The sample was peripheral blood. The sequence derives from a young man with COVID-19, enrolled during active disease. As DNA, the CDR3 is TGTGCCAGCAGCCAAGATCGGATCCAGGGGCAGAATGGCTACACCTTC. Its protein product is CASSQDRIQGQNGYTF. Full variable domain (missing parts from reference TRBV14 and TRBJ1-2): EAGVTQFPSHSVIEKGQTVTLRCDPISGHDNLYWYRRVMGKEIKFLLHFVKESKQDESGMPNNRFLAERTGGTYSTLKVQPAELEDSGVYFCASSQDRIQGQNGYTFGSGTRLTVV.